Sequencing of this TCR beta chain was carried out in a study of technical replicates of blood from several donors. TCRdb keeps only in-frame clones here, not all; method: immunoSEQ multiplex PCR. Of about 80,000 clones listed, around nine tenths are singletons. CDR3 size: 16 residues. With 4 bases removed from V and 1 base from J, the gap between germline ends came to 16 bases. Per germline, CDR1 SGDLS and CDR2 YYNGEE. The sequence was collected from a human donor in good health. This sequence joins TRBV9 and TRBJ2-3; TRBD2 might be the D (6 bases). Sequenced: T cells isolated from PBMCs. The CDR3 is CASSPRRVAGTDTQYF. CDR3 DNA sequence: TGTGCCAGCAGCCCCCGCCGGGTAGCGGGCACAGATACGCAGTATTTT.